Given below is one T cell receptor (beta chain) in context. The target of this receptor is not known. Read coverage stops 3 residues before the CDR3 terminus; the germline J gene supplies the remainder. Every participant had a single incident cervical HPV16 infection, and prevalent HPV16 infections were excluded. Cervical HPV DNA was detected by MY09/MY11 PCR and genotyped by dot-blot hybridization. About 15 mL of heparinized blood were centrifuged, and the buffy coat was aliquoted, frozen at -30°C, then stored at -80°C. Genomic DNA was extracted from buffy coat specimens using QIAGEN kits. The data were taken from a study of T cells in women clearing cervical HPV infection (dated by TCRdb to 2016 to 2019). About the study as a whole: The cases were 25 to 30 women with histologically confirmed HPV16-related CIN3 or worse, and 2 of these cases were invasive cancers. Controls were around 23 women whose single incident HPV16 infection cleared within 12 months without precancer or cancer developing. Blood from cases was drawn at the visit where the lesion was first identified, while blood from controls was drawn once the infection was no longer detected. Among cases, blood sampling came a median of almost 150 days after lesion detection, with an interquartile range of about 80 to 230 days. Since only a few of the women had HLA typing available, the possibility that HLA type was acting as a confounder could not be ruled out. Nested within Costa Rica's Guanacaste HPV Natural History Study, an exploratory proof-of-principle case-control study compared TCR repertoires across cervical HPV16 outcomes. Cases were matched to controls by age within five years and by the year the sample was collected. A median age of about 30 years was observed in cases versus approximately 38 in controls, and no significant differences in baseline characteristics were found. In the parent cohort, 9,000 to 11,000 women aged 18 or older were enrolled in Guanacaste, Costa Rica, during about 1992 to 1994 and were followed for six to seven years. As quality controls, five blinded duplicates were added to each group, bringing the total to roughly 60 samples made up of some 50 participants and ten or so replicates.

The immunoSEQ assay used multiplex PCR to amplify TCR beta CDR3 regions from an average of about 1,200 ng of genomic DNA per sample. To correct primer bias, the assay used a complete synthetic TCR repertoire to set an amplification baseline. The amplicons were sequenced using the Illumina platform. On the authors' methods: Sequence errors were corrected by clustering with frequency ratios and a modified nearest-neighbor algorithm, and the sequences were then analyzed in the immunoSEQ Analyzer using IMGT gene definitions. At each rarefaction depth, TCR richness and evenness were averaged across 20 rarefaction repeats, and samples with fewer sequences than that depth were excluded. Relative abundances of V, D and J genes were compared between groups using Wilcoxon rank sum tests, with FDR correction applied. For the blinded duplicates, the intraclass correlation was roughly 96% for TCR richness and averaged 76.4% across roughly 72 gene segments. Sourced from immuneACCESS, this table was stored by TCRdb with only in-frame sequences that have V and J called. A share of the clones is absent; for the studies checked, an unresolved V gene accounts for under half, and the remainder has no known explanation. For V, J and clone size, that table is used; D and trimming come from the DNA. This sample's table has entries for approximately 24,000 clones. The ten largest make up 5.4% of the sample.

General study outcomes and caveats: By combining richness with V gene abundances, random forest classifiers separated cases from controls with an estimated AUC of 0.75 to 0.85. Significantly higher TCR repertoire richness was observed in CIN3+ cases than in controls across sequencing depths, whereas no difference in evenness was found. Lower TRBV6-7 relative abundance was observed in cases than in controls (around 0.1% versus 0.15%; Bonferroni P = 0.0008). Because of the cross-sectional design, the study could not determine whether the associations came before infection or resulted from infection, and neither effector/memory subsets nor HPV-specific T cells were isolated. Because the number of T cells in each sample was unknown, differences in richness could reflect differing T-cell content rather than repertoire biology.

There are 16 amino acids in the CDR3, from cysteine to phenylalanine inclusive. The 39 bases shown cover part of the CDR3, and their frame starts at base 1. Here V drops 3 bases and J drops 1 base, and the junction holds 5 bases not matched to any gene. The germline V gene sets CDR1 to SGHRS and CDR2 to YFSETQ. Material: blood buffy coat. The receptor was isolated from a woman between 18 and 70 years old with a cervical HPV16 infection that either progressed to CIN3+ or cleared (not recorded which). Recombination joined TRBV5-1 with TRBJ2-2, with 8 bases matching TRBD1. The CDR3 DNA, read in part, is TGCGCCAGCAGCTACGCCGGGACAGGGAACACCGGGGAG. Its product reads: CASSYAGTGNTGE. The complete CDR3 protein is CASSYAGTGNTGELFF. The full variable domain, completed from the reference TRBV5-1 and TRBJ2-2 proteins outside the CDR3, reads KAGVTQTPRYLIKTRGQQVTLSCSPISGHRSVSWYQQTPGQGLQFLFEYFSETQRNKGNFPGRFSGRQFSNSRSEMNVSTLELGDSALYLCASSYAGTGNTGELFFGEGSRLTVL.